Listed here are 18 T cell receptor beta chains from one sample, sequenced in a study of T cell repertoires in aging, cancer and after chemotherapy. TCR beta rearrangements were amplified from peripheral blood genomic DNA. Multiplex touch-down PCR with TRB-A/B primers amplified rearranged V-D-J TRB sequences. TCRdb re-called the multiplex PCR reads with MiXCR, one entry per CDR3 protein. Of around 8,800 distinct CDR3 sequences in the sample, more than 20% are singletons; the top ten hold approximately 15%. Sequences were obtained from blood. All receptors derive from a human donor with a blood cancer. The donor label of this sample is uncertain.

V and J are TRBV6-5 and TRBJ1-1; a weak D match, TRBD1 (6 bases). The CDR3 contains 13 residues. Deletions cut 6 bases from V and 3 bases from J, with 11 bases between. CDR1 MNHEY and CDR2 SVGAGI come from the germline V gene. CDR3 coding DNA: TGTGCCAGCAGGAAAGGGGGGTACACTGAAGCTTTCTTT. Residues: CASRKGGYTEAFF.

Details on this clonotype: A much larger clone sits a single nucleotide away, making a read error possible. The chain carries TRBV5-5 and TRBJ2-5, with D hard to call. The CDR3 is 15 amino acids. Germline values: CDR1 SGHKS, CDR2 YYEKEE (reference sequence). V was trimmed by 2 bases and J by 2 bases, leaving 13 bases between them. The chain's CDR3 is CASSLGSVNQETQYF. CDR3 in DNA: TGTGCCAGCAGCTTAGGATCAGTAAATCAAGAGACCCAGTACTTC.

The CDR3 coding sequence is TGTGCCACCAGGCCGGGACTGCGGAACACTGAAGCTTTCTTT. Its translation is CATRPGLRNTEAFF. V and J are TRBV15 and TRBJ1-1; a weak D match, TRBD1 (5 bases). The CDR3 is 14 residues long. CDR1 and CDR2 (germline): LNHNV, YYDKDF (reference sequence). With 6 bases removed from V and 1 base from J, the gap between germline ends came to 12 bases. The full variable domain, completed using reference TRBV15 and TRBJ1-1, is DAMVIQNPRYQVTQFGKPVTLSCSQTLNHNVMYWYQQKSSQAPKLLFHYYDKDFNNEADTPDNFQSRRPNTSFCFLDIRSPGLGDTAMYLCATRPGLRNTEAFFGQGTRLTVV.

This clonotype was found a few times. The CDR3 bases are TGTGCCAGCAGCCTAACACAGGGATCGGCTGGCTACACCTTC. Its protein is CASSLTQGSAGYTF. The chain employs TRBV7-2 and TRBJ1-2, with D possibly being TRBD1 (6 bases). Per germline, CDR1 SGHTA and CDR2 FQGNSA. The V end lost 5 bases, the J end lost 7 bases, and 17 bases lay between the germline ends. The CDR3 length is 14 residues.

There are a few counts of this clonotype. The chain links TRBV12-3 or TRBV12-4 to TRBJ2-1; TRBD2 might be the D (5 bases). This CDR3 is built from 14 residues. The germline V and J ends were trimmed by 9 bases and 3 bases, with 15 bases remaining between them. The CDR3 region has the DNA TGTGCCAGTAATCCGGCGGGTTACTACAATGAGCAGTTCTTC. It yields the protein CASNPAGYYNEQFF.

Comment on this clonotype: It may be a read error: a sequence one base away is much more abundant. The conserved closing phenylalanine or tryptophan is absent in this CDR3, likely reflecting a read error. V gene TRBV6-5 combines with J gene TRBJ2-7, with 7 bases lining up with TRBD1. This CDR3 is built from 14 residues. CDR1 is MNHEY and CDR2 is SVGAGI in the germline V gene. J gave up 0 bases and V 6 bases, and 5 bases lay outside the gene matches. This CDR3 reads CASSFGQASYEQYY. The DNA of the CDR3 is TGTGCCAGCAGCTTTGGACAGGCCTCCTACGAGCAGTACTAC.

This clonotype is labeled as medium-sized. CDR3 DNA sequence: TGTGCCAGCAGGGATTGGACAGGGGGGAGCTATGGCTACACCTTC. Translated: CASRDWTGGSYGYTF. The genes are TRBV6-5 and TRBJ1-2; 10 bases line up with TRBD1. This CDR3 region has 15 residues. After removal of 6 bases from V and 4 bases from J, the junction contained 8 bases not matched to a gene. The V gene's germline CDR1 is MNHEY and CDR2 SVGAGI.

The rearrangement uses TRBV12-3 or TRBV12-4 and TRBJ2-1; 8 bases line up with TRBD2. The CDR3 consists of 18 residues. Germline trimming cut 6 bases from V and 0 bases from J; bases unmatched to any gene: 13. This CDR3 reads CASRLTSGKSSSYNEQFF. The CDR3 nucleotides are TGTGCCAGCAGACTAACTAGCGGCAAGTCCAGCTCCTACAATGAGCAGTTCTTC.

The chain employs TRBV9 and TRBJ2-7; 7 nucleotides agree with TRBD2. Germline V gene sequence: CDR1 SGDLS, CDR2 YYNGEE. CDR3 length: 18 amino acids. Trimming removed 4 bases from V and 3 bases from J; junction bases left unmatched: 19. The CDR3 is CASSSRPLLAGENYEQYF. DNA of the CDR3: TGTGCCAGCAGCTCCCGCCCCCTGTTGGCGGGAGAGAACTACGAGCAGTACTTC.

This clonotype has more than one count but fewer than ten. The genes are TRBV28 and TRBJ2-1, with 14 bases aligning to TRBD2. V shed 5 bases and J 4 bases; nucleotides not matched to a gene: 7. The CDR3 consists of 17 residues. CDR1 and CDR2 from the germline V gene are MDHEN and SYDVKM. CDR3 nucleotides: TGTGCCAGCAGTCCGGGACTAGCGGGAGTTCGGTACAATGAGCAGTTCTTC. Translating gives CASSPGLAGVRYNEQFF.

This chain links TRBV20-1 with TRBJ1-6; a weak D match, TRBD1 (6 bases). The CDR3 is made up of 15 amino acids. The V end was cut by 5 bases, the J end by 5 bases, with 16 bases between. CDR1 DFQATT and CDR2 SNEGSKA come from the germline V gene (reference sequence). The DNA for the CDR3 is TGCAGTGCTTTCGGGGGGCGTAACGATAATTCACCCCTCCACTTT. Encoded protein: CSAFGGRNDNSPLHF.

This clonotype has a handful of counts. The CDR3 loop reads CASSPTSGRLYEQYF. The CDR3 DNA follows: TGTGCCAGCAGTCCGACTAGCGGGAGATTATACGAGCAGTACTTC. The chain joins TRBV12-3 or TRBV12-4 to TRBJ2-7; 12 bases fit TRBD2. The CDR3 contains 15 residues. Losses at the gene ends were 5 bases for V and 4 bases for J; bases not matched to a gene: 6.

This clonotype was detected ten times or more. The rearrangement uses TRBV6-5 and TRBJ2-1; unclear D gene. Germline CDR1 reads MNHEY; CDR2 reads SVGAGI. The CDR3 spans 11 residues. V was shortened by 0 bases and J by 14 bases, with 8 bases between the two germline ends. CDR3 amino acids: CASSYSYLEFF. DNA of the CDR3: TGTGCCAGCAGTTACTCGTATTTGGAGTTCTTC.

This chain uses TRBV11-2 with TRBJ2-7, with D perhaps matching TRBD2 (5 bases). Germline CDR1 SGHAT, CDR2 FQNNGV. This CDR3 contains 15 residues. The V and J ends lost 2 bases and 3 bases respectively, with 14 bases between them. CDR3 region: CASSLMGAINYEQYF. The CDR3 DNA is TGTGCCAGCAGCTTAATGGGAGCGATTAACTACGAGCAGTACTTC. The full variable domain, rest sourced from reference TRBV11-2 and TRBJ2-7, is EAGVAQSPRYKIIEKRQSVAFWCNPISGHATLYWYQQILGQGPKLLIQFQNNGVVDDSQLPKDRFSAERLKGVDSTLKIQPAKLEDSAVYLCASSLMGAINYEQYFGPGTRLTVT.

This clonotype was detected a few times. This rearrangement joins TRBV24-1 to TRBJ2-3, with 8 bases matching TRBD1. This CDR3 contains 14 residues. Trimming cost V 8 bases and J 2 bases; bases outside gene matches: 5. Germline CDR1 KGHDR, CDR2 SFDVKD. The CDR3 loop reads CATKGDRNTDTQYF. CDR3 bases: TGTGCCACCAAAGGGGACAGGAACACAGATACGCAGTATTTT.

This clonotype is medium-sized. The chain carries TRBV27 and TRBJ2-7, with TRBD1 matching over 10 bases. Trimming removed 5 bases from V and 2 bases from J; junction bases left unmatched: 3. This CDR3 has 14 residues. Germline CDR1 reads MNHEY; CDR2 reads SMNVEV (reference sequence). CDR3 nucleotide sequence: TGTGCCAGCAGTGACAGGGGGCAGGCCTACGAGCAGTACTTC. This translates into CASSDRGQAYEQYF.

In its sample, this clonotype ranks as medium-sized (0.01 to 0.1%). The chain employs TRBV24-1 and TRBJ2-1; TRBD2 is a possible D gene (6 bases). The CDR3 extends over 14 amino acids. The V end was cut by 5 bases, the J end by 8 bases, with 15 bases between. Germline CDR1 is KGHDR and CDR2 is SFDVKD. The CDR3 DNA is TGTGCCACCAGTGCGCGCGGGACGACGGATGAGCAGTTCTTC. Translating gives CATSARGTTDEQFF.

This clonotype has ten or more counts. The chain is built from TRBV10-3 and TRBJ1-2; a weak D match, TRBD1 (5 bases). The CDR3 is made up of 15 amino acids. CDR1 is ENHRY and CDR2 is SYGVKD in the germline V gene. V lost 4 bases, J lost 6 bases, and 18 bases lay in between. CDR3 in amino acids: CAISGGSIEGHGYTF. The CDR3 bases are TGTGCCATCAGTGGAGGGTCCATTGAGGGGCATGGCTACACCTTC.